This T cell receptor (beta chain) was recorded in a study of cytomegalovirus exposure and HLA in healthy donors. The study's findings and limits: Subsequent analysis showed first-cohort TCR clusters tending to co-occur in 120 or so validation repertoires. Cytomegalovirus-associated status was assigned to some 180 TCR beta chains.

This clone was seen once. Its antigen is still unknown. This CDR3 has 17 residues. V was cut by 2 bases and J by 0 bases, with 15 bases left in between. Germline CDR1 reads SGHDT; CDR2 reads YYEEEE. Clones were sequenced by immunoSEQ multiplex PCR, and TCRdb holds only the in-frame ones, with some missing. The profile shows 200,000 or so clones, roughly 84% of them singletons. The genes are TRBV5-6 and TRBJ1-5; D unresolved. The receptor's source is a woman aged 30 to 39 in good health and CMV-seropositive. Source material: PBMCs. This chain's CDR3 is CASSLGGGDYSNQPQHF. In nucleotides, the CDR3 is TGTGCCAGCAGCTTAGGTGGAGGAGATTATAGCAATCAGCCCCAGCATTTT.